This T cell receptor beta chain was obtained from a study of CD8+ T cells in alopecia areata. V was pared by 3 bases and J by 5 bases, with 14 bases between. This CDR3 region has 14 residues. Germline V gene lookup returns CDR1 SQVTM and CDR2 ANQGSEA. To note about this clone: The antigen remains undetermined.

RNA, once extracted, was reverse transcribed into cDNA for use as the sequencing template. Generated by immunoSEQ multiplex PCR, the TCRdb table keeps only in-frame clones and is missing some. This table holds about 110,000 clones, 45% to 70% found once. Study-level results: Mice showed TCR sharing more clearly than patients did, possibly owing to HLA.

This sequence originates from a human donor in good health. This chain connects TRBV29-1 to TRBJ2-1; possible D gene TRBD1, 5 bases. The sample comprised CD8+ T cells sorted from blood. CDR3 loop: CSVEQRKGHNEQFF. Written as DNA, the CDR3 is TGCAGCGTTGAGCAGCGTAAGGGGCACAATGAGCAGTTCTTC.